This TCR beta chain was recovered during a study of a mutant IDH1 vaccine in newly diagnosed glioma. Study-level background: The sex distribution of treated patients was around 60% male and roughly 38% female, with a mean age of around 40 years. Receipt of radiotherapy, temozolomide, or both preceded the study, and most received both.

Time point denoted: baseline, week 1 (first vaccination visit). The treatment here: pre-vaccination baseline after standard-of-care therapy. Tumors from donors were new WHO grade 3 or 4 IDH1-mutant astrocytomas with ATRX loss. Repertoires were generated with immunoSEQ multiplex PCR, while TCRdb's copy carries only in-frame clones and drops some. The sample holds 99,000 or so clones, 85% to 90% seen once. Trimming removed 0 bases from V and 4 bases from J; junction bases left unmatched: 3. Germline CDR1 MGHRA, CDR2 YSYEKL. This CDR3 comprises 16 residues. The material was PBMCs, obtained from a glioma patient treated with radiotherapy, temozolomide or both. The chain is built from TRBV4-1 and TRBJ2-1; TRBD2 aligns across 10 bases. The origin of this receptor is a woman aged 45 to 65 with glioma. The CDR3 sequence: CASSQDKTSGYNEQFF. The CDR3 DNA sequence: TGCGCCAGCAGCCAAGATAAGACTAGCGGGTACAATGAGCAGTTCTTC.